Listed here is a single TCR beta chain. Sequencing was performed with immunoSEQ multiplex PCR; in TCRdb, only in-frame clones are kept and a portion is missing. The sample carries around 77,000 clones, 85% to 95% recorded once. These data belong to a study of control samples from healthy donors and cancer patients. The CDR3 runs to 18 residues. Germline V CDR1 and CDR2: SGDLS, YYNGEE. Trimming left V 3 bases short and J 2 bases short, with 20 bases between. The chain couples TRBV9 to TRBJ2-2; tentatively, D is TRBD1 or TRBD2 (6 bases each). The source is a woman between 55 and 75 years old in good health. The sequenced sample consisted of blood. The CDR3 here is CASSAGVGGALNTGELFF. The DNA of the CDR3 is TGTGCCAGCAGCGCAGGGGTCGGGGGCGCCCTCAACACCGGGGAGCTGTTTTTT.